This TCR beta chain was identified in a study of blood T cell repertoires in COVID-19. As for the study in general: Sites across the United States, Italy and Spain contributed samples from acute and convalescent COVID-19. Nucleic acid was either cDNA or gDNA, and it came from T cells, B-cell-depleted T cells, or PBMCs.

Per the original methods: Reference gene primers were amplified, and this amplification served to estimate nucleated cell counts. Measured with immunoSEQ multiplex PCR; TCRdb has only the in-frame clones, and not every one. Clone size and the V and J calls come from that table; the DNA yielded D and trimming. The profile shows about 190,000 clones, around 91% of them singletons. Germline CDR1 is MDHEN and CDR2 is SYDVKM. Trimming pared 6 bases from V and 5 bases from J, leaving 14 bases between. This CDR3 has 15 amino acids. This sequence originates from a man in his forties or fifties with acute or convalescent COVID-19. Sequenced sample: peripheral blood. The chain combines TRBV28 with TRBJ1-6; D remains ambiguous. The CDR3 reads CASSYPGINNSPLHF. CDR3 in DNA: TGTGCCAGCAGCTACCCCGGGATTAATAATTCACCCCTCCACTTT.